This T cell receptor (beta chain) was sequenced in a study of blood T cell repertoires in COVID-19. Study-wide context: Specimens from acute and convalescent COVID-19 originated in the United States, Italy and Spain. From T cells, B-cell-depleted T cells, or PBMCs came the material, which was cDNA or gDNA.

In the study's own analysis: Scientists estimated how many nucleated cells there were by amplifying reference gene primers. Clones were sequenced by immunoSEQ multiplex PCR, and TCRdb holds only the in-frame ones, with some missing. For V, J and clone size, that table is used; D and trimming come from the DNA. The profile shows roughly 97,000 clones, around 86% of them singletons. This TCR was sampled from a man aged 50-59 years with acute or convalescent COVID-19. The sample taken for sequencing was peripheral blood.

CDR3 amino acids: CASSLVGRGQEQYF. Written as DNA, the CDR3 is TGTGCCAGCAGCTTGGTCGGCAGGGGGCAAGAGCAGTACTTC. This chain uses TRBV5-6 with TRBJ2-7, with 8 positions matching TRBD1. The CDR3 has 14 amino acids. V trimming: 0 bases; J trimming: 7 bases; junction bases outside the gene matches: 6. From germline, CDR1 is SGHDT and CDR2 YYEEEE. The whole variable domain, remainder taken from reference TRBV5-6 and TRBJ2-7, is DAGVTQSPTHLIKTRGQQVTLRCSPKSGHDTVSWYQQALGQGPQFIFQYYEEEERQRGNFPDRFSGHQFPNYSSELNVNALLLGDSALYLCASSLVGRGQEQYFGPGTRLTVT.